This entry is about one T cell receptor beta chain. V lost 4 bases and J 5 bases, leaving 8 bases between the germline ends. The CDR3 spans 12 residues. The germline V gene has CDR1 MNHEY and CDR2 SVGAGI. The data were obtained in a study of shared clonotypes between healthy human individuals. Sequenced by immunoSEQ multiplex PCR; TCRdb stores in-frame clones only, minus some. The sample has 2.5 million or so clones; approximately 94% are singletons. This receptor was obtained from a man younger than 30 in good health. V is TRBV6-5 and J is TRBJ1-2, with no clear D. The material sequenced was naive CD4+ T cells sorted from blood. Subset indicated: CD45RA+ positively selected. Here the CDR3 reads CASSSPGYGYTF. CDR3 DNA sequence: TGTGCCAGCAGTTCTCCGGGGTATGGCTACACCTTC.